This T cell receptor beta chain stems from a study of blood T cell repertoires in COVID-19. Sequencing was performed with immunoSEQ multiplex PCR; in TCRdb, only in-frame clones are kept and a portion is missing. The sample holds some 180,000 clones, roughly four fifths seen once. This clone turned up a few times. V was trimmed by 2 bases and J by 10 bases, leaving 26 bases between them. The CDR3 has 17 amino acids. Germline CDR1 GTSNPN, CDR2 SVGIG (reference sequence). The rearrangement uses TRBV30 and TRBJ1-4; D is uncertain. This clonotype originated in a woman in her thirties or forties with COVID-19, enrolled during active disease. Specimen: peripheral blood. The chain's CDR3 is CAWSKQLPSALMIKLFF. The CDR3, as DNA: TGTGCCTGGAGTAAACAGCTCCCATCTGCTTTAATGATAAAACTGTTTTTT. Full variable domain (remainder filled in from reference TRBV30 and TRBJ1-4): SQTIHQWPATLVQPVGSPLSLECTVEGTSNPNLYWYRQAAGRGLQLLFYSVGIGQISSEVPQNLSASRPQDRQFILSSKKLLLSDSGFYLCAWSKQLPSALMIKLFFGSGTQLSVL.